Following are 24 T cell receptor beta chains from one sample sequenced in a study of cytomegalovirus exposure and HLA in healthy donors. PCR was performed using 60 Vbeta and 13 Jbeta primers. Using immunoSEQ multiplex PCR, the repertoire was profiled, and TCRdb retains in-frame clones only, with some absent. The table lists about 140,000 clones, approximately 72% of them singletons. The material sequenced was PBMCs. All receptors come from a man aged 40-49 years in good health and CMV-seronegative.

The chain is built from TRBV4-1 and TRBJ2-7, with 7 bases that match TRBD1. The junction had 9 bases not matched to a gene; V was cut back by 2 bases and J by 2 bases. Germline values: CDR1 MGHRA, CDR2 YSYEKL. The length of the CDR3 is 16 residues. The CDR3 loop reads CASSQTGTADAYEQYF. The CDR3 nucleotides read TGCGCCAGCAGCCAAACCGGGACAGCCGACGCCTACGAGCAGTACTTC.

This chain connects TRBV4-3 to TRBJ2-7, with a tentative D call TRBD2 (6 bases). The germline gives CDR1 LGHNA, CDR2 YSLEER. The CDR3 spans 17 residues. Trimming removed 0 bases from V and 0 bases from J, with 15 bases in between. The CDR3 DNA sequence: TGCGCCAGCAGCCAAGATTTAAAATTCGGGAGCTCCTACGAGCAGTACTTC. Translated, it gives CASSQDLKFGSSYEQYF.

This sequence joins TRBV27 and TRBJ1-1; TRBD1 matches 8 bases. The CDR3 extends over 14 amino acids. The ends lost 6 bases at V and 4 bases at J; junction bases unmatched: 7. The germline V gene has CDR1 MNHEY and CDR2 SMNVEV (reference sequence). The chain's CDR3 is CASRAGGRGTEAFF. The CDR3 coding sequence is TGTGCCAGCAGGGCAGGGGGCAGGGGCACTGAAGCTTTCTTT.

This clone was counted a few times. The gene calls are TRBV6-1 and TRBJ1-3, with D perhaps TRBD1 (6 bases). The CDR3 is made up of 15 amino acids. Germline V gives CDR1 MNHNS, CDR2 SASEGT. Trimming left V 4 bases short and J 2 bases short, with 12 bases between. The CDR3 reads CASSAPDSPGNTIYF. CDR3 nucleotide sequence: TGTGCCAGCAGTGCCCCGGACAGCCCTGGAAACACCATATATTTT.

V is TRBV4-3 and J is TRBJ2-1; 8 bases are a match to TRBD1. The CDR3 contains 17 residues. After removal of 8 bases from V and 4 bases from J, the junction contained 16 bases not matched to a gene. The germline V gene encodes CDR1 LGHNA and CDR2 YSLEER. CDR3 sequence reads: CASSPGRATGGYNEQFF. The CDR3 DNA reads as TGCGCCAGCTCCCCCGGTCGGGCCACAGGGGGATACAATGAGCAGTTCTTC.

The V gene is TRBV5-1, the J gene TRBJ1-2; 9 positions agree with TRBD1. V was clipped by 4 bases and J by 6 bases; unmatched bases: 4. CDR3 size: 13 residues. Germline CDR1 is SGHRS and CDR2 is YFSETQ. The CDR3 coding sequence is TGCGCCAGCAGCCCCGGGACAGGGCATGGCTACACCTTC. This encodes CASSPGTGHGYTF.

The chain recombines TRBV5-6 with TRBJ1-1, with D maybe TRBD1 (5 bases). The CDR3 runs to 16 residues. Germline loops: CDR1 SGHDT, CDR2 YYEEEE. Trimming cost V 4 bases and J 4 bases, with 20 bases left between them. The CDR3 DNA sequence: TGTGCCAGCAGCCCGGAGGGGCGCACTCTCCTCACTGAAGCTTTCTTT. It specifies CASSPEGRTLLTEAFF.

The V and J genes are TRBV2 and TRBJ1-5, with D unclear. The length of the CDR3 is 12 residues. Trimming removed 8 bases from V and 6 bases from J, with 11 bases in between. The germline V gene encodes CDR1 SNHLY and CDR2 FYNNEI. CDR3 coding DNA: TGTGCCAGCCACCCGGGAACTCAGCCCCAGCATTTT. It specifies CASHPGTQPQHF. Full variable domain (rest looked up from reference TRBV2 and TRBJ1-5): EPEVTQTPSHQVTQMGQEVILRCVPISNHLYFYWYRQILGQKVEFLVSFYNNEISEKSEIFDDQFSVERPDGSNFTLKIRSTKLEDSAMYFCASHPGTQPQHFGDGTRLSIL.

The chain recombines TRBV9 with TRBJ2-1, with D perhaps TRBD2 (6 bases). CDR1 is SGDLS and CDR2 is YYNGEE in the germline V gene. This CDR3 region has 12 residues. V was pared by 7 bases and J by 6 bases, with 11 bases between. This CDR3 reads CASEDGGNEQFF. DNA of the CDR3: TGTGCCAGCGAGGACGGGGGCAATGAGCAGTTCTTC.

The V call is TRBV25-1, the J call TRBJ2-2; D gene ambiguous. CDR3 length: 13 amino acids. Germline V gene lookup returns CDR1 MGHDK and CDR2 SYGVNS. V was shortened by 7 bases and J by 5 bases, with 11 bases between the two germline ends. DNA of the CDR3: TGTGCCAGCACCCCCTCCGAGACCGGGGAGCTGTTTTTT. Its protein product is CASTPSETGELFF.

The V gene is TRBV5-5, the J gene TRBJ2-3; TRBD1 matches at 8 bases. This CDR3 is built from 15 residues. Germline trimming cut 4 bases from V and 4 bases from J; bases unmatched to any gene: 8. Germline loops: CDR1 SGHKS, CDR2 YYEKEE (reference sequence). DNA of the CDR3: TGTGCCAGCAGCCTTCGACAGGGGCTGCCAGATACGCAGTATTTT. As protein: CASSLRQGLPDTQYF.

This clone came up a few times. The CDR3 coding sequence is TGTGCCAGTAGTAGCGTTGGGCAGGCACATCAGCCCCAGCATTTT. Its translation: CASSSVGQAHQPQHF. The chain couples TRBV19 to TRBJ1-5; D not certain. The CDR3 is 15 amino acids. Germline CDR1 and CDR2: LNHDA and SQIVND (reference sequence). Trimming removed 4 bases from V and 5 bases from J, with 15 bases in between.

This sequence joins TRBV27 and TRBJ1-2, with 7 nucleotides matching TRBD1. Germline V gene sequence: CDR1 MNHEY, CDR2 SMNVEV (reference sequence). V lost 6 bases to trimming and J lost 4 bases; unmatched junction nucleotides: 2. The length of the CDR3 is 12 residues. CDR3 in DNA: TGTGCCAGCAGGACAGGGTCCTATGGCTACACCTTC. Translating it yields CASRTGSYGYTF.

The chain uses TRBV5-1 and TRBJ1-3, with D possibly matching TRBD1 (6 bases). Germline CDR1 and CDR2: SGHRS and YFSETQ. Trimming took 1 base from V and 0 from J, leaving 8 bases between them. The CDR3 spans 15 residues. The CDR3 DNA reads TGCGCCAGCAGCTTGAGGACAGCCTCTGGAAACACCATATATTTT. Its protein product is CASSLRTASGNTIYF.

Note on this clone: This same CDR3 is encoded by further DNA sequences in the sample. The chain links TRBV6-5 to TRBJ2-7; a weak D match, TRBD1 (6 bases). CDR3 length: 11 amino acids. The V end lost 6 bases, the J end lost 6 bases, and 9 bases lay between the germline ends. Germline CDR1 reads MNHEY; CDR2 reads SVGAGI. CDR3 protein: CASSSGVEQYF. The CDR3 DNA sequence: TGTGCCAGCAGCTCAGGGGTCGAGCAGTACTTC.

V is TRBV6-5 and J is TRBJ2-7, with TRBD1 matching over 7 bases. Trimming took 10 bases from V and 2 from J; bases not matched to a gene: 5. Germline values: CDR1 MNHEY, CDR2 SVGAGI. The CDR3 has 12 amino acids. For the CDR3, the DNA is TGTGCCACCCGTCAGGGGGCCTACGAGCAGTACTTC. It specifies CATRQGAYEQYF.

The gene calls are TRBV7-9 and TRBJ1-4; 8 bases line up with TRBD1. This CDR3 has 14 residues. Germline CDR1 and CDR2: SEHNR and FQNEAQ (reference sequence). J lost 8 bases, V lost 3 bases, and 5 bases had no gene match. In DNA, the CDR3 is TGTGCCAGCAGCTTTGCTACAGGGGGAGAAAAACTGTTTTTT. Amino acid sequence: CASSFATGGEKLFF.

V is TRBV7-9 and J is TRBJ2-3, with 13 bases that match TRBD2. The CDR3 covers 14 residues. Germline values: CDR1 SEHNR, CDR2 FQNEAQ (reference sequence). V shed 5 bases and J 8 bases; nucleotides not matched to a gene: 4. In DNA, the CDR3 is TGTGCCAGCAGCATGGGACTAGCGGGATCTACGCAGTATTTT. This translates into CASSMGLAGSTQYF.

This chain links TRBV6-5 with TRBJ1-3, with D unclear. The CDR3 has 13 residues. Per germline, CDR1 MNHEY and CDR2 SVGAGI. V was clipped by 8 bases and J by 2 bases, with 10 bases between them. The CDR3 spells CASRRGTGNTIYF. The CDR3 bases are TGTGCCAGCCGAAGAGGGACTGGAAACACCATATATTTT.

This clone came up once. This chain links TRBV19 with TRBJ2-7; 10 bases align to TRBD1. CDR1 LNHDA and CDR2 SQIVND come from the germline V gene (reference sequence). The CDR3 has 16 amino acids. Germline trimming cut 4 bases from V and 5 bases from J; bases unmatched to any gene: 11. CDR3 protein: CASSRNPTGGFDEQYF. In nucleotides, the CDR3 is TGTGCCAGTAGTAGAAATCCGACAGGGGGCTTCGACGAGCAGTACTTC. The whole variable domain, remainder taken from reference TRBV19 and TRBJ2-7, is DGGITQSPKYLFRKEGQNVTLSCEQNLNHDAMYWYRQDPGQGLRLIYYSQIVNDFQKGDIAEGYSVSREKKESFPLTVTSAQKNPTAFYLCASSRNPTGGFDEQYFGPGTRLTVT.

This clone was found once. J is TRBJ1-2 and V is TRBV6-1; 9 bases match TRBD1. V trimming: 6 bases; J trimming: 4 bases; junction bases outside the gene matches: 9. The CDR3 has 15 amino acids. Per germline, CDR1 MNHNS and CDR2 SASEGT. DNA of the CDR3: TGTGCCAGCAGGACACAGGGGGCCCTAGGCTATGGCTACACCTTC. It encodes CASRTQGALGYGYTF.

This clone was counted a few times. This chain connects TRBV5-6 to TRBJ1-2; 10 bases line up with TRBD1. CDR3 length: 17 residues. Germline V lookup: CDR1 SGHDT, CDR2 YYEEEE. The trim removed 1 base at V and 6 bases at J, leaving 12 bases unmatched. Here the CDR3 DNA reads TGTGCCAGCAGCTTGTCGGTACCGGGACAGGGGAGAGATGGCTACACCTTC. It specifies CASSLSVPGQGRDGYTF.

This rearrangement joins TRBV18 to TRBJ2-4; no definite D call. CDR1 KGHSH and CDR2 LQKENI come from the germline V gene. This CDR3 contains 15 residues. Trimming took 6 bases from V and 0 from J, leaving 12 bases between them. CDR3 sequence: CASSGGPSAKNIQYF. In nucleotides, the CDR3 is TGTGCCAGCTCTGGTGGCCCTTCAGCCAAAAACATTCAGTACTTC. Complete variable domain (other parts from reference TRBV18 and TRBJ2-4): NAGVMQNPRHLVRRRGQEARLRCSPMKGHSHVYWYRQLPEEGLKFMVYLQKENIIDESGMPKERFSAEFPKEGPSILRIQQVVRGDSAAYFCASSGGPSAKNIQYFGAGTRLSVL.

V usage is TRBV6-5 and J usage is TRBJ2-7, with TRBD2 matching 7 bases. The CDR3 loop spans 14 amino acids. The trim removed 2 bases at V and 5 bases at J, leaving 6 bases unmatched. Germline CDR1 reads MNHEY; CDR2 reads SVGAGI. The CDR3 nucleotides read TGTGCCAGCAGTTACGTTTTTGGGGGGGACGAGCAGTACTTC. Translated, it gives CASSYVFGGDEQYF.